This T cell receptor (beta chain) was sequenced in a study of blood T cell repertoires in COVID-19. This table comes from immunoSEQ multiplex PCR, and its TCRdb copy is limited to in-frame clones, with some not included. The sample includes about 29,000 clones, roughly nine tenths of them seen just once. Sample: peripheral blood. The clonotype was recovered from a human donor with active COVID-19. The donor label of this sample is uncertain.

The CDR3 sequence: CASVTGREGHEQFF. The CDR3 nucleotides read TGTGCCAGTGTCACGGGGCGGGAGGGCCATGAGCAGTTCTTC. The J gene is TRBJ2-1, the V gene TRBV19, with 9 bases lining up with TRBD2. Germline CDR1 reads LNHDA; CDR2 reads SQIVND (reference sequence). CDR3 length: 14 residues. The trim removed 8 bases at V and 8 bases at J, leaving 10 bases unmatched.